This TCR beta chain is drawn from a study of graft-versus-host responses after intestinal transplantation (dated by TCRdb to the early 2020s). At the level of the whole study: Recipients received multivisceral, liver-intestinal, or isolated intestinal transplants. Every recipient was given anti-thymocyte globulin induction, followed by roughly 3 years of maintenance tacrolimus and steroids. Graft-versus-host and host-versus-graft alloreactive T cell clones were tracked in the graft, circulation and bone marrow after intestinal transplantation using bulk TCR-beta CDR3 sequencing. Alloreactive clones were identified by sequencing pre-transplant mixed lymphocyte reaction products and comparing them with unstimulated pre-transplant donor and recipient T cells. The cohort enrolled 20 to 25 intestinal transplant recipients, one of whom was a retransplant, and 3 patients without pretransplant specimens were excluded. A peak of at least 4% donor T cells among recipient peripheral blood mononuclear cells was the definition used for donor T cell macrochimerism. Rather than being sequenced by the commercial service, samples from a few later patients were sequenced in-house on an Illumina MiSeq and processed with MiXCR. Study-wide conclusions, independent of this receptor: GvH clones were found in recipient bone marrow, and some of the GvH clones appeared earlier in ileal mucosa or blood, which is consistent with an intestinal mucosal origin. Early after transplant, peak levels of circulating GvH clones were found to be associated with declines in HvG clones. Patients with donor T cell macrochimerism had high GvH to HvG T cell clonal ratios in their allografts. The relatively low number and heterogeneity of intestinal transplant patients limited the conclusions.

From a lookup of the germline V gene (reference sequence), CDR1 and CDR2 are MNHEY and SMNVEV. At the junction V is shortened by 5 bases and J by 3 bases; bases outside the gene matches: 11. Reading from cysteine to phenylalanine, the CDR3 counts 16 amino acids. Kept here is only the CDR3 DNA, which spans 48 bases and is read in frame from base 1. The method behind the library was the immunoSEQ multiplex PCR assay. In most patients, genomic DNA was isolated using the Qiagen DNeasy Blood and Tissue Kit and sent frozen to Adaptive Biotechnologies for TCR sequencing. High-throughput TCR-beta CDR3 sequencing of genomic DNA from most patients was performed by Adaptive Biotechnologies. Processing in the source paper ran as follows. TCR sequencing data were retrieved from Adaptive's ImmunoSEQ software for around 18 patients, whereas a few other patients were processed with MiXCR and VDJtools. CD4 versus CD8 sorting errors were corrected by removing sequences found in both subsets at a frequency ratio below 5:1. CDR3 nucleotide sequences shared between donor and recipient were removed because their origin could not be assigned. At least 2-fold expansion over unstimulated cells and a minimum CFSE-low frequency of 0.002% (template counts) or 0.001% (read counts) were required for clones to be classified as alloreactive. Clones were considered mappable if detected in sequenced pre-transplant spleen, lymph node, or MLR CFSE-low populations of the donor or recipient. The cumulative frequency of alloreactive clones was calculated as a percentage of all sequences, weighted by copy number. The clones in this table, taken by TCRdb from immuneACCESS, are in-frame only. Not every clone is retained; where verified, under half of the shortfall comes from an unresolved V gene, and the cause of the rest is unknown. The DNA gave D and trimming, while V, J and clone size come from that table. The sample table holds some 90,000 clones, of which approximately 90% were seen once. Around 0.36% of the sample goes to the ten largest clones.

To note about this clone: Its antigen is not yet known. One base away there is no much larger clone; base qualities are not given.

This sample's time point label indicates: cells obtained before transplantation from donor or recipient. CD3+CD4+ and CD3+CD8+ populations were FACS-sorted from unstimulated pre-transplant donor and recipient cells taken from spleen or lymph nodes. This specimen was unstimulated CD8+ T cells sorted from spleen or lymph node cells, taken before transplant. The chain is made from TRBV27 and TRBJ2-7; the junction holds 9 bases that match TRBD1. The TCR was taken from a human donor who was the organ donor for an intestinal transplant. At the DNA level, the sequence is TGTGCCAGCAGTCCCCTTCCCGGGACAGGGCTCTACGAGCAGTACTTC. Protein translation: CASSPLPGTGLYEQYF.